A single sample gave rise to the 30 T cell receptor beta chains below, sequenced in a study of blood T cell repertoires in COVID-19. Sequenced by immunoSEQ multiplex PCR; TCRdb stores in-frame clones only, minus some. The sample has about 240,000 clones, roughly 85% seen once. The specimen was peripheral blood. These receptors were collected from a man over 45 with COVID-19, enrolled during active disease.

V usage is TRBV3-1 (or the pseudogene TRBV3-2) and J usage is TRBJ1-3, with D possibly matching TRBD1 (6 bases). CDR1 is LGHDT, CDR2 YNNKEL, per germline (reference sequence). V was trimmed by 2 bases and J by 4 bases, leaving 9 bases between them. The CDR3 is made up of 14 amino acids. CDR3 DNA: TGTGCCAGCAGCCAACCAGGGGAAGGAAACACCATATATTTT. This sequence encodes CASSQPGEGNTIYF.

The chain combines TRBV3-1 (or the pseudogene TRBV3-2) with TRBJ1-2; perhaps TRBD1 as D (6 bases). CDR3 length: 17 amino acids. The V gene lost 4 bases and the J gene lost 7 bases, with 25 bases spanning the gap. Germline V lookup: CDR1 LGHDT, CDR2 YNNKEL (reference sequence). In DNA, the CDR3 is TGTGCCAGCAGCCCCACCCAGACAGGACTGGGGGGGAGTGGCTACACCTTC. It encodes CASSPTQTGLGGSGYTF.

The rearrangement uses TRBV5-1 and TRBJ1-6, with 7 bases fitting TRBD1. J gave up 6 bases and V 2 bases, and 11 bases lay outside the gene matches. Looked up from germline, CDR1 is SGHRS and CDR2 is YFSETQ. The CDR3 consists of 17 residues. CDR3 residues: CASSLQGFSVGNSPLHF. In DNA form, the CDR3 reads TGCGCCAGCAGCTTACAGGGGTTCTCAGTTGGTAATTCACCCCTCCACTTT.

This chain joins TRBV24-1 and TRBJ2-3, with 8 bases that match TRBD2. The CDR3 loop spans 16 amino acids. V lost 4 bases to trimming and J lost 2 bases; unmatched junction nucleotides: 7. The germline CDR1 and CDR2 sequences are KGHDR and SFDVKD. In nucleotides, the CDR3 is TGTGCCACCAGTGACCTGACTAGCGAGTCCACAGATACGCAGTATTTT. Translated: CATSDLTSESTDTQYF.

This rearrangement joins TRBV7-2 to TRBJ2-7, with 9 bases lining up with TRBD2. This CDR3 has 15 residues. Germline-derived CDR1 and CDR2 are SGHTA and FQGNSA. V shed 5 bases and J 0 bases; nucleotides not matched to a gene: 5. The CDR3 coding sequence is TGTGCCAGCAGCGTCCAGCGGGGGGCCTCCTACGAGCAGTACTTC. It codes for CASSVQRGASYEQYF.

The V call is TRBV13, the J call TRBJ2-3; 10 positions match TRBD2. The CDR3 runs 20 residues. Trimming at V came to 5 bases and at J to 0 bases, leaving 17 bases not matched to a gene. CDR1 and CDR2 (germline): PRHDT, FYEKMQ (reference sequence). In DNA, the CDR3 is TGTGCCAGCAGCCTAACTGACAGGGAGGAAGCGGGGGGGAGCACAGATACGCAGTATTTT. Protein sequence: CASSLTDREEAGGSTDTQYF.

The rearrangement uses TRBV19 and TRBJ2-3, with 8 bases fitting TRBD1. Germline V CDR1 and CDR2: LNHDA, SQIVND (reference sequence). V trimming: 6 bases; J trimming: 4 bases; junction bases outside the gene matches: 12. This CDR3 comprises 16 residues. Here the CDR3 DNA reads TGTGCCAGTAGAAATCGGGCGGCAGGGGGCTCAGATACGCAGTATTTT. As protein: CASRNRAAGGSDTQYF. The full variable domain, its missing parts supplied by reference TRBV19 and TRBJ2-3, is DGGITQSPKYLFRKEGQNVTLSCEQNLNHDAMYWYRQDPGQGLRLIYYSQIVNDFQKGDIAEGYSVSREKKESFPLTVTSAQKNPTAFYLCASRNRAAGGSDTQYFGPGTRLTVL.

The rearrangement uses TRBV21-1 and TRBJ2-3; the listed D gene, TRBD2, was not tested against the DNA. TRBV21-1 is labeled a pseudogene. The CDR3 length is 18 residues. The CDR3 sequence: CASSKTGPSGGGTDTQYF. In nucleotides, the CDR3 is TGTGCCAGCAGCAAAACTGGGCCTAGCGGGGGGGGCACAGATACGCAGTATTTT.

This CDR3 reads CAISAGGNQPQHF. The CDR3 coding sequence is TGTGCCATCAGTGCAGGGGGCAATCAGCCCCAGCATTTT. This chain uses TRBV10-3 with TRBJ1-5; perhaps TRBD1 as D (6 bases). Germline values: CDR1 ENHRY, CDR2 SYGVKD. The V and J ends lost 4 bases and 2 bases respectively, with 6 bases between them. The CDR3 covers 13 residues.

In nucleotides, the CDR3 is TGTGCCAGCAGCCTCTGGGGCAATTCACCCCTCCACTTT. Its translation is CASSLWGNSPLHF. The chain employs TRBV5-5 and TRBJ1-6; D perhaps matches TRBD1 (5 bases). Deletions cut 4 bases from V and 7 bases from J, with 9 bases between. Germline V gene sequence: CDR1 SGHKS, CDR2 YYEKEE (reference sequence). The CDR3 contains 13 residues.

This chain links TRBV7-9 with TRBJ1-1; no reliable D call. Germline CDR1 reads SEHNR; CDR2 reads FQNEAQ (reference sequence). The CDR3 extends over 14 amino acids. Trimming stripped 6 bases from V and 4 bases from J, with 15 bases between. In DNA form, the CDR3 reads TGTGCCAGCAGTTATCGCGCGGGGATCACTGAAGCTTTCTTT. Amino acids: CASSYRAGITEAFF.

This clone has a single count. This chain's CDR3 is CASSKPTAQYEQYF. The CDR3 bases are TGTGCCAGCAGCAAACCCACAGCTCAATACGAGCAGTACTTC. The chain links TRBV21-1 to TRBJ2-7; the table's TRBD1 call for D was not verified on the DNA. TRBV21-1 is given as a pseudogene. This CDR3 is 14 amino acids long.

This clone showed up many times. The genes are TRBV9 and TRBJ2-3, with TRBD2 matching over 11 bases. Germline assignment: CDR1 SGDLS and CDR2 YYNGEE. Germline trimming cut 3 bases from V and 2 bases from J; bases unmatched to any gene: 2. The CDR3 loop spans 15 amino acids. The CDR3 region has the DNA TGTGCCAGCAGCGCTAGCGGGGGGACCACAGATACGCAGTATTTT. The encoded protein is CASSASGGTTDTQYF. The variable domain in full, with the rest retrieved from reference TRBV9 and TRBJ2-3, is DSGVTQTPKHLITATGQRVTLRCSPRSGDLSVYWYQQSLDQGLQFLIQYYNGEERAKGNILERFSAQQFPDLHSELNLSSLELGDSALYFCASSASGGTTDTQYFGPGTRLTVL.

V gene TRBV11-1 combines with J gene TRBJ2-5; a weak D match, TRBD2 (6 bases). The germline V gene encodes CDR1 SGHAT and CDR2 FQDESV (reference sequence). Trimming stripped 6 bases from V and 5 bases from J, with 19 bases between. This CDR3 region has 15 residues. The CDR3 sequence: CASSPGRRGSETQYF. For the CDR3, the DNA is TGTGCCAGCAGTCCCGGGAGAAGGGGATCGGAGACCCAGTACTTC.

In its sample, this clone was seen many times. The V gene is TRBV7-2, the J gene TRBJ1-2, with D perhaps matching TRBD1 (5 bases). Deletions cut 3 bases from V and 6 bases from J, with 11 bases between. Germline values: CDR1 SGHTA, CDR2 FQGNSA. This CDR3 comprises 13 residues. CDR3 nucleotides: TGTGCCAGCAGCTTTCGTTCAGGGCATGGCTACACCTTC. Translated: CASSFRSGHGYTF.

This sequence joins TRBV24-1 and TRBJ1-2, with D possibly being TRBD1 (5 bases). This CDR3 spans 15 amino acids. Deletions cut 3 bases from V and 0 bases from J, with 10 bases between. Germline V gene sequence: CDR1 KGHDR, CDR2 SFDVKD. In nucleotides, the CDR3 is TGTGCCACCAGTGATGGCAGGGCCCCTAACTATGGCTACACCTTC. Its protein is CATSDGRAPNYGYTF.

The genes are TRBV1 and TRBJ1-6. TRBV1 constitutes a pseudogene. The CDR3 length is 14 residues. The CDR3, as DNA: TGCACCAGCACCACGGGGTGGGCAAATTCACCCCTCCACTTT. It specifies CTSTTGWANSPLHF.

The CDR3 bases are TGTGCCAGCTCACGGTCAGGGGACACCGGGGAGCTGTTTTTT. Translated, it gives CASSRSGDTGELFF. The rearrangement uses TRBV18 and TRBJ2-2; D may be TRBD1 (6 bases). This CDR3 region has 14 residues. The germline CDR1 and CDR2 sequences are KGHSH and LQKENI. Trimming shortened V by 4 bases and J by 3 bases, and 9 bases separated the two germline ends. Using reference TRBV18 and TRBJ2-2 for the parts outside the CDR3, the full variable domain is NAGVMQNPRHLVRRRGQEARLRCSPMKGHSHVYWYRQLPEEGLKFMVYLQKENIIDESGMPKERFSAEFPKEGPSILRIQQVVRGDSAAYFCASSRSGDTGELFFGEGSRLTVL.

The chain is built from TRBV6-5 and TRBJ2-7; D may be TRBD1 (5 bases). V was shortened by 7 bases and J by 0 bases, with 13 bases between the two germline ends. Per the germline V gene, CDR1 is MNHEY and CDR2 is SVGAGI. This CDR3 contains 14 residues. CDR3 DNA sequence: TGTGCCAGCATTCGACAGTTGAGCTCCTACGAGCAGTACTTC. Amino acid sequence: CASIRQLSSYEQYF.

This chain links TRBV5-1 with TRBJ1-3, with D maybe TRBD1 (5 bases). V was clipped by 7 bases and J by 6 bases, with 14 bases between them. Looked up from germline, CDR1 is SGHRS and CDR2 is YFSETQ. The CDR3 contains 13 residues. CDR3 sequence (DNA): TGCGCCAGCGGCCGCGACAGACAAAACACCATATATTTT. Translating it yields CASGRDRQNTIYF.

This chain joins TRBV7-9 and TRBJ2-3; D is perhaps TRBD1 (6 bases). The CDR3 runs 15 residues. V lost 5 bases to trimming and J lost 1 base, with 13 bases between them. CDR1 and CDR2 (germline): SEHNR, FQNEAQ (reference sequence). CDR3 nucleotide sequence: TGTGCCAGCAGCCGTGCCAGGGGTCGCACAGATACGCAGTATTTT. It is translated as CASSRARGRTDTQYF.

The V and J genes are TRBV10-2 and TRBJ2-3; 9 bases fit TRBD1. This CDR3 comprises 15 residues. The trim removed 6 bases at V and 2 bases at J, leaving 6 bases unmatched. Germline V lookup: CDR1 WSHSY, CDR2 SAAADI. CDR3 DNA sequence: TGCGCCAGCAGCGCCGGGACAGGGACCACAGATACGCAGTATTTT. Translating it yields CASSAGTGTTDTQYF.

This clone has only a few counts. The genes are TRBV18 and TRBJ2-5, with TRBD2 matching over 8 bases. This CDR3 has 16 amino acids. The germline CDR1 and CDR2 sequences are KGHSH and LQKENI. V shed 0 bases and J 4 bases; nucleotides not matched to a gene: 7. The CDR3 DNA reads TGTGCCAGCTCACCACCAAGCGGGGGCTGGGGAGAGACCCAGTACTTC. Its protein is CASSPPSGGWGETQYF.

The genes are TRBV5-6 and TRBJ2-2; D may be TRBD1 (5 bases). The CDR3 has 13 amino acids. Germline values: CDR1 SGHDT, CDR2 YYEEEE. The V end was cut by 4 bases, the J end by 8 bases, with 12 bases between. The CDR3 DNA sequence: TGTGCCAGCAGCGGGGCGCTGGGAGGGGAGCTGTTTTTT. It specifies CASSGALGGELFF.

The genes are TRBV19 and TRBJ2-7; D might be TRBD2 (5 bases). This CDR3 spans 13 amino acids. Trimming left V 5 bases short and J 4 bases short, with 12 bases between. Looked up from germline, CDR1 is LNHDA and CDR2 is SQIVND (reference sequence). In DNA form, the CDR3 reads TGTGCCAGTAGTCCTGGACTGAGATACGAGCAGTACTTC. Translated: CASSPGLRYEQYF.

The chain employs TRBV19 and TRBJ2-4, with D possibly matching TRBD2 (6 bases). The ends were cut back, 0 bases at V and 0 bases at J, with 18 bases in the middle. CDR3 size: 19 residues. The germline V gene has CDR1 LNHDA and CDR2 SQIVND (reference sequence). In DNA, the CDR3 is TGTGCCAGTAGTATAGATCTACGGCCTCTGGGGGGAGCCAAAAACATTCAGTACTTC. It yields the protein CASSIDLRPLGGAKNIQYF.

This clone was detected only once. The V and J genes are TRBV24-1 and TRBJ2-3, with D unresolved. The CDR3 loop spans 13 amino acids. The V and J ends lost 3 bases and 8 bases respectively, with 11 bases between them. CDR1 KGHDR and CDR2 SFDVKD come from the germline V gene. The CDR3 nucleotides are TGTGCCACCAGTGATACCCCAGTTGGTACGCAGTATTTT. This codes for CATSDTPVGTQYF.

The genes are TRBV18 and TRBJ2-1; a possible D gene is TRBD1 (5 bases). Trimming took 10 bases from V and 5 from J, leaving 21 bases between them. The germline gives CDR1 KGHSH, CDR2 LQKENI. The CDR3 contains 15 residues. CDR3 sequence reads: CATNTRAPGNNEQFF. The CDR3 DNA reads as TGTGCCACTAATACCAGAGCCCCAGGGAACAATGAGCAGTTCTTC.

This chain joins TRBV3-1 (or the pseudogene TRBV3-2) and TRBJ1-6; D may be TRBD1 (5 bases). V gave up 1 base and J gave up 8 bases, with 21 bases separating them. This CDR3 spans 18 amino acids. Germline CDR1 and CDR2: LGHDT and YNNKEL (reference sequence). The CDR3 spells CASSQGPRGVRVDSPLHF. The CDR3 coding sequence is TGTGCCAGCAGCCAAGGCCCTCGGGGGGTCAGGGTTGATTCACCCCTCCACTTT.

In DNA form, the CDR3 reads TGTGCCAGCAGTTCACCGGACAGAGCTAACTATGGCTACACCTTC. Amino acid sequence: CASSSPDRANYGYTF. The chain joins TRBV28 to TRBJ1-2; TRBD1 might be the D (6 bases). CDR1 and CDR2 from the germline V gene are MDHEN and SYDVKM. CDR3 length: 15 amino acids. Trimming took off 4 bases at V and 0 bases at J, with 12 bases between the two ends.